This T cell receptor (beta chain) emerged from a study of OX40 agonist ivuxolimab in advanced cancers. On the study more broadly: Patients were given ivuxolimab, an antibody that agonizes OX40 (CD134).

Of note for this clone: Its antigen is as yet unknown.

Method: immunoSEQ multiplex PCR; TCRdb's copy keeps in-frame clones and lacks some. The sample has approximately 13,000 clones, about 76% seen once; the top ten hold approximately 31%. Study-wide results and limits: At 0.1 to 3.0 mg/kg and by week 6, clonal expansion occurred in CD4+ and CD8+ blood T cells. Relative to CD4+ cells, CD8+ T cells on average had more expanded clones. Clonal expansion was among the lowest in partial responders at 0.1-3.0 mg/kg, especially CD8+.

In germline, CDR1 is SQVTM, CDR2 ANQGSEA. The CDR3 has 15 amino acids. J was trimmed by 9 bases and V by 5 bases; bases with no gene match: 16. This chain connects TRBV29-1 to TRBJ2-1, with TRBD1 matching over 7 bases. This material consisted of CD4+ or CD8+ T cells sorted from blood, taken in a trial of the OX40 agonist ivuxolimab. This receptor was identified in an adult with an advanced solid tumor such as melanoma, head and neck, liver or kidney cancer. CDR3 sequence reads: CSVQSLGQIEAEQFF. The CDR3 DNA sequence: TGCAGCGTTCAATCCCTGGGACAGATTGAGGCTGAGCAGTTCTTC.